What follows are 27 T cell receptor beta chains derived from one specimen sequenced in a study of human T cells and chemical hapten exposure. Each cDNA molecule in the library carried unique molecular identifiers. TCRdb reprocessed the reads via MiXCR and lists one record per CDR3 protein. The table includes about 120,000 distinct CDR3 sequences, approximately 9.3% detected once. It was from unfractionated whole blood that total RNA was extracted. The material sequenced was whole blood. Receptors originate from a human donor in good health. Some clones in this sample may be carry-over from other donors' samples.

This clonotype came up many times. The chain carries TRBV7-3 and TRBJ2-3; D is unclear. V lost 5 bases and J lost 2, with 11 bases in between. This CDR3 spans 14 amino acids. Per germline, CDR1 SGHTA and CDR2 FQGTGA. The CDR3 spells CASSPHRATDTQYF. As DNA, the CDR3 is TGTGCCAGCAGCCCCCATAGAGCCACAGATACGCAGTATTTT. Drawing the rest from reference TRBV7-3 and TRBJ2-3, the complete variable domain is GAGVSQTPSNKVTEKGKYVELRCDPISGHTALYWYRQSLGQGPEFLIYFQGTGAADDSGLPNDRFFAVRPEGSVSTLKIQRTERGDSAVYLCASSPHRATDTQYFGPGTRLTVL.

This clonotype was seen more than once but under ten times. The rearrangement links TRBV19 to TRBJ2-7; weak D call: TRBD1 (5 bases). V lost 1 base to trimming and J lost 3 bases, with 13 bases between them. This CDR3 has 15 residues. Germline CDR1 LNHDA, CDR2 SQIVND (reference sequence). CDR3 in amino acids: CASSIGIGQGYEQYF. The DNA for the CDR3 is TGTGCCAGTAGTATAGGTATCGGGCAGGGCTACGAGCAGTACTTC.

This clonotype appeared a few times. The CDR3 region is CSARGRAGGIEAFF. CDR3 DNA sequence: TGCAGTGCTAGGGGTCGGGCAGGAGGAATTGAAGCTTTCTTT. V is TRBV20-1 and J is TRBJ1-1; no clear D. From germline, CDR1 is DFQATT and CDR2 SNEGSKA (reference sequence). CDR3 length: 14 amino acids. The germline V and J ends were trimmed by 3 bases and 7 bases, with 18 bases remaining between them.

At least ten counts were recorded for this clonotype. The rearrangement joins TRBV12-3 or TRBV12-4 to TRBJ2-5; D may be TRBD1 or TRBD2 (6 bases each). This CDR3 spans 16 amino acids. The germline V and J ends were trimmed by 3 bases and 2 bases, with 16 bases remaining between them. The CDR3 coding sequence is TGTGCCAGCAGTTTTCTGGGGGGCGCAGGGCAAGAGACCCAGTACTTC. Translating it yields CASSFLGGAGQETQYF.

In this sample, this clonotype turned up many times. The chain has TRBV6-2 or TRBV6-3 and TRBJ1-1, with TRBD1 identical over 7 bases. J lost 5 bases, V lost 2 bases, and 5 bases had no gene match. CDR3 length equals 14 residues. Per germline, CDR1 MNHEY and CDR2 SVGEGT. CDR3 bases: TGTGCCAGCAGTTACAGGGGGCATGGGACTGAAGCTTTCTTT. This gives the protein CASSYRGHGTEAFF.

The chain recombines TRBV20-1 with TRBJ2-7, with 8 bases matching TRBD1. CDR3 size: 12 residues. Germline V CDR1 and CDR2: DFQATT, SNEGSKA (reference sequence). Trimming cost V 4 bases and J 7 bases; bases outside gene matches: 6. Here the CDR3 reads CSAILDREEQYF. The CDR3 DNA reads TGCAGTGCTATTTTGGACAGGGAGGAGCAGTACTTC.

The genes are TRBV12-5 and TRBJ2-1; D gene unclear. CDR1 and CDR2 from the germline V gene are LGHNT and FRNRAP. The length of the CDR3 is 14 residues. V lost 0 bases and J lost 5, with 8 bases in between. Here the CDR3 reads CASGLVAANNEQFF. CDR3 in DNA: TGTGCTAGTGGTTTGGTCGCGGCGAACAATGAGCAGTTCTTC.

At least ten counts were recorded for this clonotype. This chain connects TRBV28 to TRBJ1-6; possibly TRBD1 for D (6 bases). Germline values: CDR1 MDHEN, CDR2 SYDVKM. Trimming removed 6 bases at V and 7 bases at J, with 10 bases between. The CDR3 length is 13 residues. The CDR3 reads CASRYRDNSPLHF. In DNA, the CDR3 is TGTGCCAGCAGATACAGGGACAATTCACCCCTCCACTTT.

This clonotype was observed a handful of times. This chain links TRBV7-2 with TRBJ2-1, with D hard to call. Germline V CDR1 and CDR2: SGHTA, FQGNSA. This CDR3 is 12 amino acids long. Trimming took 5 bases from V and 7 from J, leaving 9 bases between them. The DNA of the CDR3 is TGTGCCAGCAGCCCTCAGGAAAATGAGCAGTTCTTC. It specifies CASSPQENEQFF.

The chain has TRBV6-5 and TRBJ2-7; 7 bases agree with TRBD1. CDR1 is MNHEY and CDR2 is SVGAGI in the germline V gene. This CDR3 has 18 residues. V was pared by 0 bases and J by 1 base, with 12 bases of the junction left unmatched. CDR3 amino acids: CASSYSMRLQGRSYEQYF. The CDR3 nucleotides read TGTGCCAGCAGTTACTCGATGAGGTTACAGGGGAGATCCTACGAGCAGTACTTC.

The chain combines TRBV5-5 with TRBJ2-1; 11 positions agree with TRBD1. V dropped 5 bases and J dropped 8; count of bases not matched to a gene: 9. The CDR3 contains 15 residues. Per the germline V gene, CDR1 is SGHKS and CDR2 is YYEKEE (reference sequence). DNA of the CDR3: TGTGCCAGCAGGACTGGACAGGGGGCTTGGGATGAGCAGTTCTTC. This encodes CASRTGQGAWDEQFF.

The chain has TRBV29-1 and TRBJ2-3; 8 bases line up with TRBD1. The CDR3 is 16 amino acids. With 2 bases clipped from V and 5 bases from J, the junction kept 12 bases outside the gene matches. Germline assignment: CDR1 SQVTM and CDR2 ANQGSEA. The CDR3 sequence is CSVEPSDRVKEDTQYF. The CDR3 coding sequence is TGCAGCGTTGAACCCTCGGACAGGGTTAAAGAAGATACGCAGTATTTT.

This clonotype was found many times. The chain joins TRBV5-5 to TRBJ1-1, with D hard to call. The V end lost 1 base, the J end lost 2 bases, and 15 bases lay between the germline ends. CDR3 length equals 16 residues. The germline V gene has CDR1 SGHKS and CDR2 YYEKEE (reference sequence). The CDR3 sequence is CASSLWPTTQNTEAFF. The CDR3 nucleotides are TGTGCCAGCAGCTTGTGGCCCACAACACAAAACACTGAAGCTTTCTTT.

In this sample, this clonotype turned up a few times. In nucleotides, the CDR3 is TGTGCCAGCTCACCACCGGTCCGGACGGCATACGAGCAGTACTTC. The encoded protein is CASSPPVRTAYEQYF. The V call is TRBV18, the J call TRBJ2-7; D gene unclear. The germline CDR1 and CDR2 sequences are KGHSH and LQKENI. The CDR3 sequence is 15 residues long. V was cut by 0 bases and J by 4 bases, with 13 bases left in between.

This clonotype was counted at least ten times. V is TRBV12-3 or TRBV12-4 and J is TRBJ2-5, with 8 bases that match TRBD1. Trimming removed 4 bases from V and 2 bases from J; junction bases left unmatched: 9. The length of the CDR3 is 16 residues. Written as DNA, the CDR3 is TGTGCCAGCAGTTCCCAAAACCAGGGGGCGCAAGAGACCCAGTACTTC. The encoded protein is CASSSQNQGAQETQYF.

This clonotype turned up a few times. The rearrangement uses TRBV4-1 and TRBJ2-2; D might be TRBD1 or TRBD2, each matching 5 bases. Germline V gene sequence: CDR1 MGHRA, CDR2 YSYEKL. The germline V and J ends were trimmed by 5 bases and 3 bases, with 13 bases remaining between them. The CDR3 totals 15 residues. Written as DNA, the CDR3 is TGCGCCAGCAGCTCACGGGACCTCGACACCGGGGAGCTGTTTTTT. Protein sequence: CASSSRDLDTGELFF.

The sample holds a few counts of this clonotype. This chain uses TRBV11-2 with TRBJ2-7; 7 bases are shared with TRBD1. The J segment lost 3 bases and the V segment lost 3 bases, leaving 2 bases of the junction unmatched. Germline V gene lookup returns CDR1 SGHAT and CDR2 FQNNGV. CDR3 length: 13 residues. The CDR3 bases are TGTGCCAGCAGCTTGGGACAGTACTACGAGCAGTACTTC. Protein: CASSLGQYYEQYF.

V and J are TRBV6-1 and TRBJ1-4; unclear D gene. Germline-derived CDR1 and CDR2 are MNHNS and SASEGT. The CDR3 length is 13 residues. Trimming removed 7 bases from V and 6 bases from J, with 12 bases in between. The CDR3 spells CASIAYMDEKLFF. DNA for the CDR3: TGTGCCAGCATAGCCTACATGGATGAAAAACTGTTTTTT.

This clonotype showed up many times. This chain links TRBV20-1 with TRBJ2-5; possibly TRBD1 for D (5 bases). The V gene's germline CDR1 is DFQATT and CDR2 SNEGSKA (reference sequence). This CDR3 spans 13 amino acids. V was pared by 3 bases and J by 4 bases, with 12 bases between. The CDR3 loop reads CSARGQGGETQYF. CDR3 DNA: TGCAGTGCTAGGGGGCAGGGCGGAGAGACCCAGTACTTC.

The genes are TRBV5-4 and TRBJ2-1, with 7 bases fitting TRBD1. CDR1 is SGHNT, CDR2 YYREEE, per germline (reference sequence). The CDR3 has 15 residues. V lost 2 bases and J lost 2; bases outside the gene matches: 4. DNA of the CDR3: TGTGCCAGCAGCTTCGACAGGGCGCCCTACAATGAGCAGTTCTTC. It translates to CASSFDRAPYNEQFF. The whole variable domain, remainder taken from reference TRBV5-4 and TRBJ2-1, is ETGVTQSPTHLIKTRGQQVTLRCSSQSGHNTVSWYQQALGQGPQFIFQYYREEENGRGNFPPRFSGLQFPNYSSELNVNALELDDSALYLCASSFDRAPYNEQFFGPGTRLTVL.

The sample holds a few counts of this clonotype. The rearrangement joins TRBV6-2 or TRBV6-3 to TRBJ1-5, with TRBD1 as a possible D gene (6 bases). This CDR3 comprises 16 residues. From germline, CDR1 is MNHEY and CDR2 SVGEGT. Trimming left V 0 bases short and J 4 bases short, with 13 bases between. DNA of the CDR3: TGTGCCAGCAGTTACTCACCTAACAGGGCGAATCAGCCCCAGCATTTT. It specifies CASSYSPNRANQPQHF.

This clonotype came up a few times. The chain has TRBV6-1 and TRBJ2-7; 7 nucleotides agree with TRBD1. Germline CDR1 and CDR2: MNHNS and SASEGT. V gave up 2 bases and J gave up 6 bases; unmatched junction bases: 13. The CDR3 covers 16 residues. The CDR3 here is CASSESEGRGYREQYF. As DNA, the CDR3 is TGTGCCAGCAGTGAAAGTGAGGGCAGGGGGTATCGCGAGCAGTACTTC.

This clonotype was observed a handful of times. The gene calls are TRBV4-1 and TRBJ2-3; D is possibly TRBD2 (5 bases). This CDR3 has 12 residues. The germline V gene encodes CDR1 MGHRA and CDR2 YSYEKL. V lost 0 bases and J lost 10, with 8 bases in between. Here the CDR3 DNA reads TGCGCCAGCAGCCAAGAAGCTAGCTCGCAGTATTTT. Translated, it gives CASSQEASSQYF.

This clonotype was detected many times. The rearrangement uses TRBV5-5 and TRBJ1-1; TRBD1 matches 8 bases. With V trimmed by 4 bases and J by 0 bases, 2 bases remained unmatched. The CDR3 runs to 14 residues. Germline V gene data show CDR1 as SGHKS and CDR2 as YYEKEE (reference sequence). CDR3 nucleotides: TGTGCCAGCAGCGGGGGACAGGTGAACACTGAAGCTTTCTTT. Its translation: CASSGGQVNTEAFF.

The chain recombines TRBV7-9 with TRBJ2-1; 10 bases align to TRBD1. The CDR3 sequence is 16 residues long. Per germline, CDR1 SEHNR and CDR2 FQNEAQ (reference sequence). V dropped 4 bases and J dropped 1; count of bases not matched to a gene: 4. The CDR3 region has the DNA TGTGCCAGCAGCTCCCCGGACAGGGGGTCCTACAATGAGCAGTTCTTC. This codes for CASSSPDRGSYNEQFF.

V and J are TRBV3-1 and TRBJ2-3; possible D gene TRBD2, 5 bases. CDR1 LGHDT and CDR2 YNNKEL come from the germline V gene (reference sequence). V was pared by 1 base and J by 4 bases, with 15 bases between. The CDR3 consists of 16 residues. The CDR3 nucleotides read TGTGCCAGCAGCCAAGGGACCGGAGGCGGTGCAGATACGCAGTATTTT. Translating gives CASSQGTGGGADTQYF.

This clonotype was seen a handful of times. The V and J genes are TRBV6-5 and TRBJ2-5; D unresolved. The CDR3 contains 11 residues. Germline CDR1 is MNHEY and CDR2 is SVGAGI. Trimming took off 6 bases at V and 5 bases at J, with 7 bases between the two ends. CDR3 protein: CASRAGETQYF. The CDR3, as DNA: TGTGCCAGCAGGGCCGGGGAGACCCAGTACTTC.